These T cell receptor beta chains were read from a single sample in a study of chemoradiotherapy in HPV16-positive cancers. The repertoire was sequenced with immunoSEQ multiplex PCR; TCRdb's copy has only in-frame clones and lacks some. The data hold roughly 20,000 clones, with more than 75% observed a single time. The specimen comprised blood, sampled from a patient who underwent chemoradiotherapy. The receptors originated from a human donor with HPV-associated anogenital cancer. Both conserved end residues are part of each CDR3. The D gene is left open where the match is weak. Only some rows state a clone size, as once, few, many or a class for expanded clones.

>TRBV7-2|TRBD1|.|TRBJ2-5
CASSLQGTGLETQYF
TGTGCCAGCAGCCTCCAGGGGACAGGCCTTGAGACCCAGTACTTC
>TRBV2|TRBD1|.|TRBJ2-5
CASSYGQGGETQYF
TGTGCCAGCAGTTACGGACAGGGCGGAGAGACCCAGTACTTC
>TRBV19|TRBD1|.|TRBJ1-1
CASSIPGTGVTTEAFF
TGTGCCAGTAGTATACCAGGGACAGGGGTTACCACTGAAGCTTTCTTT
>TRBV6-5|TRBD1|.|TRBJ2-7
CASSSTGGQYF
TGCGCCAGCAGTTCGACAGGGGGGCAGTACTTC
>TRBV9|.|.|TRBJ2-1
CASSVVGEPSGEQFF
TGTGCCAGCAGCGTAGTTGGTGAGCCCTCGGGTGAGCAGTTCTTC
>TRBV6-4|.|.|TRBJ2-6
CASSDNSGANVLTF
TGTGCCAGCAGTGACAACTCTGGGGCCAACGTCCTGACTTTC
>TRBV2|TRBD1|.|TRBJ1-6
CASGFRDRSSYNSPLHF
TGTGCCAGCGGATTTCGGGACAGGAGCTCCTATAATTCACCCCTCCACTTT
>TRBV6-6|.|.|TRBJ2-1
CASSYSTSEQFF
TGTGCCAGCAGTTACTCGACTAGTGAGCAGTTCTTC
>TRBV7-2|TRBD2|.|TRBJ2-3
CASSTTSGDTQYF
TGTGCCAGCAGCACGACTAGCGGTGATACGCAGTATTTT
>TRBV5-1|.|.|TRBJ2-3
CASSLEAFPSTDTQYF
TGCGCCAGCAGCTTGGAGGCGTTTCCGAGCACAGATACGCAGTATTTT
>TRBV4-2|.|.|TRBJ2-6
CASSQDDPSGANVLTF
TGTGCCAGCAGCCAGGACGACCCCTCTGGGGCCAACGTCCTGACTTTC
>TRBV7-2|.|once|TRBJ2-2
CASSLVGVSQAYTGELFF
TGTGCCAGCAGCTTAGTCGGGGTTTCGCAAGCTTACACCGGGGAGCTGTTTTTT
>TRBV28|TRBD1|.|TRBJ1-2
CASSLTQGALGYGYTF
TGTGCCAGCAGTTTAACCCAGGGGGCCTTGGGCTATGGCTACACCTTC
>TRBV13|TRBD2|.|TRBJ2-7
CASSLRGLAGEYEQYF
TGTGCCAGCAGCCTGAGGGGACTAGCGGGGGAATACGAGCAGTACTTC
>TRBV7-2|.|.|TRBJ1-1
CASSLALAGFNTEAFF
TGTGCCAGCAGCTTAGCACTAGCGGGGTTCAACACTGAAGCTTTCTTT
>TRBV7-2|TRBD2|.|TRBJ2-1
CASSLPLGLAGGNEQFF
TGTGCCAGCAGCTTACCCCTGGGACTAGCGGGGGGGAATGAGCAGTTCTTC
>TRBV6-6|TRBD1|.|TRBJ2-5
CASSYSLGQGETQYF
TGTGCCAGCAGTTACTCCCTCGGACAGGGCGAGACCCAGTACTTC
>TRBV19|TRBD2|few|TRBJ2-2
CASSQTSGNTGELFF
TGTGCCAGTAGTCAGACTAGCGGGAACACCGGGGAGCTGTTTTTT
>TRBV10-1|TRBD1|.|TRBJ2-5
CASSDGTGAQQETQYF
TGCGCCAGCAGTGATGGAACAGGGGCGCAACAAGAGACCCAGTACTTC
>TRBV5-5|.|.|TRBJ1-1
CASSLGDLNTEAFF
TGTGCCAGCAGCTTGGGGGACCTGAACACTGAAGCTTTCTTT
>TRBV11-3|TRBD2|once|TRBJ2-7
CASSRGGGGSYEQYF
TGTGCCAGCAGCCGTGGCGGCGGGGGGTCCTACGAGCAGTACTTC
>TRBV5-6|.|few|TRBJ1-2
CASSSAGVSGYTF
TGTGCCAGCAGCTCGGCGGGAGTAAGTGGCTACACCTTC
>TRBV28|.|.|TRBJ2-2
CASSLDRYNMNTGELFF
TGTGCCAGCAGTCTCGACAGATACAATATGAACACCGGGGAGCTGTTTTTT
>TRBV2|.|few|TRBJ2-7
CASSPTYEQYF
TGTGCCAGCAGTCCGACGTACGAGCAGTACTTC
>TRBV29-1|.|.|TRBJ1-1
CSVRGNTEAFF
TGCAGCGTTAGAGGGAACACTGAAGCTTTCTTT
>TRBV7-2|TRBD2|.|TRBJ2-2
CASSTRAGRNTGELFF
TGTGCCAGCAGCACCCGAGCGGGGCGTAACACCGGGGAGCTGTTTTTT
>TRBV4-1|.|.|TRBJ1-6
CASSQAAGLENSPLHF
TGCGCCAGCAGCCAAGCGGCGGGGCTAGAGAATTCACCCCTCCACTTT
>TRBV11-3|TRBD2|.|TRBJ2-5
CASSRGLAGGGETQYF
TGTGCCAGCAGCCGGGGACTAGCGGGGGGTGGGGAGACCCAGTACTTC
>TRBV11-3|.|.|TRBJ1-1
CASSFLVGAEAFF
TGTGCCAGCAGCTTTTTGGTCGGGGCTGAAGCTTTCTTT
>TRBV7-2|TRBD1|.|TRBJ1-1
CASSPHSGGTEAFF
TGTGCCAGCAGCCCTCATTCAGGGGGAACTGAAGCTTTCTTT
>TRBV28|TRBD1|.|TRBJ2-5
CASSLTQTGGQETQYF
TGTGCCAGCAGCCTAACCCAGACAGGGGGTCAAGAGACCCAGTACTTC
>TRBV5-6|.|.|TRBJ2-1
CASSLGWQEQFF
TGTGCCAGCAGCTTGGGGTGGCAGGAGCAGTTCTTC
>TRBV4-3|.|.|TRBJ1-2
CASSQDPRTPRWGYTF
TGCGCCAGCAGCCAAGACCCCCGGACTCCCAGGTGGGGCTACACCTTC
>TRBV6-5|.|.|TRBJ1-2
CASWRQGGYGYTF
TGTGCCAGCTGGCGGCAGGGTGGGTATGGCTACACCTTC
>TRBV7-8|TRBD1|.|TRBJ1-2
CASSATGSGDGYTF
TGTGCCAGCAGCGCGACAGGGAGCGGGGATGGCTACACCTTC
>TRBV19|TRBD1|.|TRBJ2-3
CASSRDRDFTDTQYF
TGTGCCAGTAGTAGGGACAGGGATTTCACAGATACGCAGTATTTT
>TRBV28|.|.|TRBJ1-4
CASSSPWGSTNEKLFF
TGTGCCAGCAGTTCTCCGTGGGGATCAACTAATGAAAAACTGTTTTTT
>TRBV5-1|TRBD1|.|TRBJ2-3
CASSSRTGGFDTQYF
TGCGCCAGCAGCTCCCGGACAGGGGGCTTCGATACGCAGTATTTT
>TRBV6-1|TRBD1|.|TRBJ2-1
CASSDGQGNEQFF
TGTGCCAGCAGTGACGGACAGGGTAATGAGCAGTTCTTC
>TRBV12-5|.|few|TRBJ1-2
CASGYTSTF
TGTGCTAGTGGTTATACGAGTACCTTC